The 25 T cell receptor beta chains reported below all come from one sample, sequenced in a study of blood T cell repertoires in COVID-19. Clones were sequenced by immunoSEQ multiplex PCR, and TCRdb holds only the in-frame ones, with some missing. The sample includes under 130,000 clones, about 91% seen only once; the top ten take about 3%. Sequencing was done on a sample of peripheral blood. These TCRs come from a human donor in a cohort sampled during active COVID-19.

V gene TRBV6-5 combines with J gene TRBJ1-2; possibly TRBD1 for D (6 bases). The germline gives CDR1 MNHEY, CDR2 SVGAGI. The V gene lost 7 bases and the J gene lost 8 bases, with 23 bases spanning the gap. This CDR3 is built from 15 residues. CDR3 bases: TGTGCCAGCATCCTTTTACAGGGTTACGATGGCGGCTACACCTTC. Amino acids: CASILLQGYDGGYTF.

The chain recombines TRBV19 with TRBJ1-1, with TRBD1 identical over 12 bases. Germline V gives CDR1 LNHDA, CDR2 SQIVND (reference sequence). The CDR3 runs to 16 residues. With 5 bases clipped from V and 1 base from J, the junction kept 5 bases outside the gene matches. CDR3 region: CASSPMGQGANTEAFF. The DNA of the CDR3 is TGTGCCAGTAGTCCGATGGGACAGGGGGCGAACACTGAAGCTTTCTTT.

The gene calls are TRBV20-1 and TRBJ1-4; 8 nucleotides line up with TRBD1. This CDR3 is 14 amino acids long. Germline V CDR1 and CDR2: DFQATT, SNEGSKA (reference sequence). J gave up 7 bases and V 3 bases, and 7 bases lay outside the gene matches. The CDR3 nucleotides are TGCAGTGCTAGTGGTTGGACAGGGTCTGAAAAACTGTTTTTT. It encodes CSASGWTGSEKLFF.

This rearrangement joins TRBV12-2 to TRBJ2-5; the table's D gene call, TRBD1, was not cross checked with the DNA. TRBV12-2 is described as a pseudogene. The CDR3 is 17 residues long. DNA for the CDR3: TGTGCAAGTCGCTTTCCAGGGGCCTACAGGGACCAAGAGACCCAGTACTTC. Its protein product is CASRFPGAYRDQETQYF.

The rearrangement links TRBV19 to TRBJ2-2; tentatively, D is TRBD1 (6 bases). The germline CDR1 and CDR2 sequences are LNHDA and SQIVND (reference sequence). The V end lost 4 bases, the J end lost 2 bases, and 11 bases lay between the germline ends. This CDR3 has 15 residues. The chain's CDR3 is CASSKGQTNTGELFF. CDR3 nucleotides: TGTGCCAGTAGTAAAGGACAGACTAACACCGGGGAGCTGTTTTTT. The whole variable domain, filled in from reference TRBV19 and TRBJ2-2, reads DGGITQSPKYLFRKEGQNVTLSCEQNLNHDAMYWYRQDPGQGLRLIYYSQIVNDFQKGDIAEGYSVSREKKESFPLTVTSAQKNPTAFYLCASSKGQTNTGELFFGEGSRLTVL.

This rearrangement joins TRBV30 to TRBJ1-1; D may be TRBD1 (6 bases). Trimming removed 1 base at V and 4 bases at J, with 13 bases between. The CDR3 runs to 14 residues. Germline V gene lookup returns CDR1 GTSNPN and CDR2 SVGIG (reference sequence). Here the CDR3 DNA reads TGTGCCTGGAGTGCAGGGGTCGGTGTCACTGAAGCTTTCTTT. The encoded protein is CAWSAGVGVTEAFF.

This clone has a handful of counts. The chain recombines TRBV5-4 with TRBJ1-1; perhaps TRBD1 as D (5 bases). CDR3 length equals 14 residues. V gave up 3 bases and J gave up 1 base, with 10 bases separating them. Germline CDR1 is SGHNT and CDR2 is YYREEE (reference sequence). The CDR3 sequence: CASSSGLQNTEAFF. The CDR3 bases are TGTGCCAGCAGCTCGGGACTCCAGAACACTGAAGCTTTCTTT.

The chain has TRBV30 and TRBJ2-7, with D perhaps TRBD2 (5 bases). Germline V lookup: CDR1 GTSNPN, CDR2 SVGIG (reference sequence). Trimming took off 2 bases at V and 0 bases at J, with 8 bases between the two ends. The CDR3 is 13 amino acids. CDR3 sequence: CAWSTGFSYEQYF. CDR3 DNA sequence: TGTGCCTGGAGTACGGGGTTCTCCTACGAGCAGTACTTC.

The genes are TRBV6-5 and TRBJ2-7; possibly TRBD1 for D (5 bases). The CDR3 has 15 residues. Germline V lookup: CDR1 MNHEY, CDR2 SVGAGI. Trimming pared 3 bases from V and 2 bases from J, leaving 14 bases between. The CDR3 DNA is TGTGCCAGCAGTTATGGGCAGGGCCTGACCTACGAGCAGTACTTC. Amino acid sequence: CASSYGQGLTYEQYF.

This clone was detected once. The chain uses TRBV10-3 and TRBJ2-5; 14 bases match TRBD2. CDR1 is ENHRY and CDR2 is SYGVKD in the germline V gene. This CDR3 has 17 residues. The V gene end was trimmed by 2 bases and the J gene end by 5 bases; junction bases not matched to a gene: 7. CDR3 bases: TGTGCCATCAGTGAGCGGGGACTAGCGGGAGTAGGGGAGACCCAGTACTTC. The encoded protein is CAISERGLAGVGETQYF.

V and J are TRBV19 and TRBJ2-3; 11 bases agree with TRBD2. With 7 bases clipped from V and 3 bases from J, the junction kept 6 bases outside the gene matches. CDR3 length equals 15 residues. The germline CDR1 and CDR2 sequences are LNHDA and SQIVND (reference sequence). The CDR3 DNA reads as TGTGCCAGTACCCCGCTAGCGGGAGGTACAGATACGCAGTATTTT. Encoded protein: CASTPLAGGTDTQYF.

CDR3 nucleotides: TGTGCCAGCAACCCCCAATCCCAAGCGGGGGGATACGAGCAGTACTTC. It yields the protein CASNPQSQAGGYEQYF. This rearrangement joins TRBV6-2 or TRBV6-3 to TRBJ2-7; the match to TRBD2 covers 9 bases. The trim removed 7 bases at V and 4 bases at J, leaving 14 bases unmatched. The V gene's germline CDR1 is MNHEY and CDR2 SVGEGT. The CDR3 runs to 16 residues.

The V call is TRBV29-1, the J call TRBJ2-3; perhaps TRBD2 as D (6 bases). Trimming pared 8 bases from V and 0 bases from J, leaving 30 bases between. The germline CDR1 and CDR2 sequences are SQVTM and ANQGSEA. This CDR3 is 19 amino acids long. This chain's CDR3 is CSRRVGTPGDSKSTDTQYF. The CDR3 nucleotides read TGCAGCCGACGAGTGGGGACTCCGGGAGATTCGAAGAGCACAGATACGCAGTATTTT.

The rearrangement joins TRBV11-3 to TRBJ1-5; D gene uncertain. The germline V gene encodes CDR1 SGHNT and CDR2 YENEEA. The CDR3 totals 17 residues. V shed 1 base and J shed 5 bases, with 18 bases lying between them. Here the CDR3 reads CASSLVPRYEVDQPQHF. CDR3 coding DNA: TGTGCCAGCAGCTTAGTTCCCCGGTACGAGGTCGATCAGCCCCAGCATTTT.

The rearrangement joins TRBV5-1 to TRBJ2-3; D uncertain. V was trimmed by 0 bases and J by 2 bases, leaving 10 bases between them. CDR3 length: 15 residues. Germline CDR1 and CDR2: SGHRS and YFSETQ. For the CDR3, the DNA is TGCGCCAGCAGCTTGGTTCCGCGGAACACAGATACGCAGTATTTT. It yields the protein CASSLVPRNTDTQYF.

This CDR3 is CASSLLGPRGNIQYF. The CDR3 coding sequence is TGTGCCAGCAGTTTATTGGGCCCACGGGGAAACATTCAGTACTTC. The genes are TRBV28 and TRBJ2-4; tentatively, D is TRBD2 (5 bases). The germline gives CDR1 MDHEN, CDR2 SYDVKM. Deletions cut 1 base from V and 6 bases from J, with 13 bases between. This CDR3 region has 15 residues.

The chain combines TRBV18 with TRBJ2-3, with TRBD1 as a possible D gene (5 bases). This CDR3 is built from 12 residues. V dropped 6 bases and J dropped 5 bases, with 9 bases sitting between them. Per germline, CDR1 KGHSH and CDR2 LQKENI. This CDR3 is CASSVQGDTQYF. The CDR3 coding sequence is TGTGCCAGCTCTGTCCAGGGAGATACGCAGTATTTT.

The chain couples TRBV30 to TRBJ2-5, with 12 bases lining up with TRBD1. This CDR3 has 15 amino acids. Germline values: CDR1 GTSNPN, CDR2 SVGIG (reference sequence). V was clipped by 0 bases and J by 5 bases; unmatched bases: 4. CDR3 sequence: CAWSVGTGGFETQYF. CDR3 coding DNA: TGTGCCTGGAGTGTAGGGACAGGGGGCTTTGAGACCCAGTACTTC.

The chain employs TRBV19 and TRBJ1-1; D is perhaps TRBD1 (6 bases). Germline lookup yields CDR1 LNHDA and CDR2 SQIVND (reference sequence). The CDR3 runs to 16 residues. V was trimmed by 6 bases and J by 0 bases, leaving 17 bases between them. CDR3 protein: CASRAYRGGMNTEAFF. The CDR3, as DNA: TGTGCCAGTAGGGCCTACCGAGGGGGAATGAACACTGAAGCTTTCTTT.

The rearrangement uses TRBV27 and TRBJ1-2; 10 positions match TRBD1. The CDR3 spans 14 residues. CDR1 is MNHEY, CDR2 SMNVEV, per germline (reference sequence). The ends lost 6 bases at V and 8 bases at J; junction bases unmatched: 9. CDR3 amino acids: CASSFSGTGVGYTF. Here the CDR3 DNA reads TGTGCCAGCAGCTTCAGCGGGACAGGGGTGGGCTACACCTTC.

The chain joins TRBV7-2 to TRBJ2-5, with 8 bases lining up with TRBD2. The CDR3 is 14 residues long. Germline loops: CDR1 SGHTA, CDR2 FQGNSA. Unmatched junction bases numbered 7, after V lost 5 bases and J lost 5 bases. As DNA, the CDR3 is TGTGCCAGCAGCCCGGGGACTAGTGGGGAGACCCAGTACTTC. Its translation: CASSPGTSGETQYF. The entire variable domain, with the rest obtained from reference TRBV7-2 and TRBJ2-5, is as follows: GAGVSQSPSNKVTEKGKDVELRCDPISGHTALYWYRQSLGQGLEFLIYFQGNSAPDKSGLPSDRFSAERTGGSVSTLTIQRTQQEDSAVYLCASSPGTSGETQYFGPGTRLLVL.

The rearrangement uses TRBV3-1 (or the pseudogene TRBV3-2) and TRBJ2-2; 15 positions agree with TRBD2. Germline V gives CDR1 LGHDT, CDR2 YNNKEL (reference sequence). Unmatched junction bases numbered 9, after V lost 6 bases and J lost 10 bases. This CDR3 spans 16 amino acids. CDR3 loop: CASSFRTSGGAAELFF. CDR3 nucleotide sequence: TGTGCCAGCAGTTTCCGGACTAGCGGGGGGGCCGCGGAGCTGTTTTTT.

This rearrangement joins TRBV7-5 to TRBJ2-3; TRBD1, the table's D call, lacks a check against the DNA. TRBV7-5 is a pseudogene. The CDR3 has 18 residues. Here the CDR3 reads CARSFYYLAGGITDTQYF. The CDR3, as DNA: TGTGCCAGAAGCTTCTATTATTTGGCAGGGGGCATAACAGATACGCAGTATTTT.

The rearrangement joins TRBV19 to TRBJ2-2; TRBD1 matches 9 bases. V lost 2 bases and J lost 0; bases outside the gene matches: 1. From germline, CDR1 is LNHDA and CDR2 SQIVND (reference sequence). The length of the CDR3 is 16 residues. DNA for the CDR3: TGTGCCAGTAGTATAAGACAGGGGGCGAACACCGGGGAGCTGTTTTTT. As protein: CASSIRQGANTGELFF.

The gene calls are TRBV5-1 and TRBJ2-7; 9 bases are shared with TRBD1. The CDR3 loop spans 15 amino acids. V shed 0 bases, J shed 3 bases, and the junction held 4 bases outside the gene matches. Germline CDR1 SGHRS, CDR2 YFSETQ. Here the CDR3 DNA reads TGCGCCAGCAGCTTGGGGGGGACAGGGAACTACGAGCAGTACTTC. Translation: CASSLGGTGNYEQYF. Looking up the rest from reference TRBV5-1 and TRBJ2-7 gives the full variable domain: KAGVTQTPRYLIKTRGQQVTLSCSPISGHRSVSWYQQTPGQGLQFLFEYFSETQRNKGNFPGRFSGRQFSNSRSEMNVSTLELGDSALYLCASSLGGTGNYEQYFGPGTRLTVT.